These 23 T cell receptor beta chains were sequenced from one sample in a study of blood T cells in healthy people across ages. For the second PCR, which ran for 7 to 11 cycles, a sample-barcoded 5' primer and a J-beta primer mix were used. TCRdb independently ran MiXCR on the 5' RACE reads; one entry per CDR3 protein. The sample consists of 750,000 to 950,000 distinct CDR3 sequences, 29% of them appearing once. The same sample was also studied in work on T cells of mothers and their children.

The sequenced sample was blood. The receptor source for this set is a woman in her thirties or forties in good health.

Points on this clonotype: An end of the junction does not agree with germline; a read error may underlie this. This chain uses TRBV6-2 or TRBV6-3 with TRBJ2-3; D may be TRBD1 or TRBD2 (5 bases each). Germline-derived CDR1 and CDR2 are MNHEY and SVGEGT. The CDR3 sequence is 16 residues long. CDR3 coding DNA: TGTGCCAGCAGCTCCGGGACCACTCATAGCGCAGATACGCCGTATTTT. Protein sequence: CASSSGTTHSADTPYF.

The chain links TRBV5-5 to TRBJ2-1; 7 positions agree with TRBD1. The germline V gene encodes CDR1 SGHKS and CDR2 YYEKEE (reference sequence). This CDR3 region has 16 residues. With 2 bases clipped from V and 0 bases from J, the junction kept 5 bases outside the gene matches. CDR3 nucleotide sequence: TGTGCCAGCAGCTTTTACGGACAGGACTCCTACAATGAGCAGTTCTTC. Translation: CASSFYGQDSYNEQFF.

The chain couples TRBV4-1 to TRBJ2-2; possible D gene TRBD1, 6 bases. The germline V gene has CDR1 MGHRA and CDR2 YSYEKL. Trimming cost V 4 bases and J 6 bases, with 15 bases left between them. CDR3 length: 15 residues. The CDR3 DNA reads as TGCGCCAGCAGCCCCACAGGGTACGTCGCCGGGGAGCTGTTTTTT. Its translation: CASSPTGYVAGELFF.

This clonotype appeared a few times. The V gene is TRBV12-5, the J gene TRBJ2-1, with D maybe TRBD2 (5 bases). V gave up 7 bases and J gave up 0 bases, with 16 bases separating them. The CDR3 length is 16 residues. In germline, CDR1 is LGHNT, CDR2 FRNRAP. CDR3 in DNA: TGTGCTAGTGCCCCTCCCCGAGGGTCCTCCTACAATGAGCAGTTCTTC. Translating gives CASAPPRGSSYNEQFF.

The chain joins TRBV28 to TRBJ2-7; D gene ambiguous. The V end was cut by 4 bases, the J end by 0 bases, with 16 bases between. This CDR3 comprises 16 residues. CDR1 is MDHEN and CDR2 is SYDVKM in the germline V gene. The CDR3 bases are TGTGCCAGCAGTTCCGGAAGGTCCATCCACTCCTACGAGCAGTACTTC. It yields the protein CASSSGRSIHSYEQYF.

With regard to this clonotype: Being one base from a much bigger clone, this may be a read error. The chain joins TRBV20-1 to TRBJ1-2; the D gene is possibly TRBD1 (5 bases). Trimming stripped 0 bases from V and 6 bases from J, with 17 bases between. The CDR3 is 15 amino acids. Germline V gene sequence: CDR1 DFQATT, CDR2 SNEGSKA (reference sequence). The CDR3 sequence: CSARDRGIGVHGYTF. The CDR3, as DNA: TGCAGTGCTAGAGATCGGGGGATAGGGGTTCATGGCTACACCTTC.

This clonotype occurred once. The chain links TRBV7-3 to TRBJ2-3; D unclear. This CDR3 region has 16 residues. Trimming shortened V by 5 bases and J by 0 bases, and 15 bases separated the two germline ends. Germline V gene sequence: CDR1 SGHTA, CDR2 FQGTGA. The CDR3 sequence is CASSTSARRSTDTQYF. The CDR3 nucleotides are TGTGCCAGCAGCACATCCGCGAGAAGGAGCACAGATACGCAGTATTTT. Together with reference TRBV7-3 and TRBJ2-3, the CDR3 gives the full variable domain: GAGVSQTPSNKVTEKGKYVELRCDPISGHTALYWYRQSLGQGPEFLIYFQGTGAADDSGLPNDRFFAVRPEGSVSTLKIQRTERGDSAVYLCASSTSARRSTDTQYFGPGTRLTVL.

This sequence joins TRBV2 and TRBJ1-6; tentatively, D is TRBD1 (5 bases). The ends were cut back, 3 bases at V and 4 bases at J, with 7 bases in the middle. Germline V gene lookup returns CDR1 SNHLY and CDR2 FYNNEI. The CDR3 spans 14 residues. Here the CDR3 DNA reads TGTGCCAGCAGTGACAGGGATTATAATTCACCCCTCCACTTT. This codes for CASSDRDYNSPLHF.

This clonotype was counted a few times. The chain links TRBV7-3 to TRBJ2-3; D possibly corresponds to TRBD2 (6 bases). The V end was cut by 5 bases, the J end by 0 bases, with 15 bases between. There are 16 residues in the CDR3. The germline gives CDR1 SGHTA, CDR2 FQGTGA. The DNA for the CDR3 is TGTGCCAGCAGCACATCCGCGGGAAGGAGCACAGATACGCAGTATTTT. As protein: CASSTSAGRSTDTQYF.

Remarks on this clonotype: Germline and junction disagree at one end, which may indicate a read error. The chain couples TRBV6-5 to TRBJ2-5; the match to TRBD1 covers 7 bases. Germline V gene data show CDR1 as MNHEY and CDR2 as SVGAGI. The CDR3 is 14 residues long. CDR3 sequence: CTSRASGGQETQYF. The DNA of the CDR3 is TGTACCAGCAGGGCTTCAGGGGGACAAGAGACCCAGTACTTC.

This clonotype was recorded at least ten times. The V gene is TRBV5-1, the J gene TRBJ2-7, with a tentative D call TRBD1 (6 bases). Germline V gene lookup returns CDR1 SGHRS and CDR2 YFSETQ. Deletions cut 3 bases from V and 0 bases from J, with 16 bases between. The CDR3 contains 16 residues. CDR3 coding DNA: TGCGCCAGCAGCTCGGACCCGTCGACAGGCTCCTACGAGCAGTACTTC. It yields the protein CASSSDPSTGSYEQYF. Full variable domain (remainder filled in from reference TRBV5-1 and TRBJ2-7): KAGVTQTPRYLIKTRGQQVTLSCSPISGHRSVSWYQQTPGQGLQFLFEYFSETQRNKGNFPGRFSGRQFSNSRSEMNVSTLELGDSALYLCASSSDPSTGSYEQYFGPGTRLTVT.

This clonotype has more than one count but fewer than ten. It may be a read error: a sequence one base away is much more abundant. The CDR3 sequence is CASSLGTGATYEQFF. In DNA form, the CDR3 reads TGCGCCAGCAGCTTGGGGACAGGGGCTACCTATGAGCAGTTCTTC. The V gene is TRBV5-1, the J gene TRBJ2-1; TRBD1 aligns across 9 bases. The CDR3 sequence is 15 residues long. The trim removed 0 bases at V and 8 bases at J, leaving 6 bases unmatched. Germline V gives CDR1 SGHRS, CDR2 YFSETQ.

Comment on this clonotype: A much larger clonotype is one base distant, so this may be a read error. The J gene is TRBJ2-7, the V gene TRBV20-1; D may be TRBD2 (6 bases). With 6 bases removed from V and 3 bases from J, the gap between germline ends came to 21 bases. Looked up from germline, CDR1 is DFQATT and CDR2 is SNEGSKA (reference sequence). The CDR3 runs to 15 residues. The CDR3 here is CSAGGLGDALYEQYF. The CDR3, as DNA: TGCAGTGCGGGGGGTCTGGGAGACGCGCTCTACGAGCAGTACTTC.

The sample holds many counts of this clonotype. The gene calls are TRBV29-1 and TRBJ2-5, with TRBD1 matching over 7 bases. From germline, CDR1 is SQVTM and CDR2 ANQGSEA. J gave up 0 bases and V 4 bases, and 5 bases lay outside the gene matches. The CDR3 totals 14 residues. CDR3 loop: CSVVGGQYQETQYF. CDR3 nucleotides: TGCAGCGTTGTAGGGGGCCAGTACCAAGAGACCCAGTACTTC.

This clonotype was detected only a few times. This chain links TRBV29-1 with TRBJ2-7; 7 bases are shared with TRBD2. This CDR3 is 11 amino acids long. CDR1 and CDR2 from the germline V gene are SQVTM and ANQGSEA. V trimming: 6 bases; J trimming: 3 bases; junction bases outside the gene matches: 2. CDR3 nucleotides: TGCAGCGTCGGGGGGTACTACGAGCAGTACTTC. Translation: CSVGGYYEQYF.

J is TRBJ2-3 and V is TRBV12-3 or TRBV12-4; D uncertain. The V gene lost 7 bases and the J gene lost 0 bases, with 17 bases spanning the gap. This CDR3 contains 16 residues. The CDR3 loop reads CASTPWLGRSTDTQYF. CDR3 DNA sequence: TGTGCCAGCACCCCATGGCTCGGCCGGAGCACAGATACGCAGTATTTT.

The chain recombines TRBV20-1 with TRBJ2-7; D perhaps matches TRBD1 (7 bases). Germline CDR1 reads DFQATT; CDR2 reads SNEGSKA (reference sequence). V was clipped by 6 bases and J by 3 bases, with 18 bases between them. The CDR3 covers 14 residues. In DNA, the CDR3 is TGCAGTGCCTCTCAGGACAGGAGGGGCTACGAGCAGTACTTC. It translates to CSASQDRRGYEQYF.

The sample holds a few counts of this clonotype. This chain uses TRBV29-1 with TRBJ1-1; D is possibly TRBD1 (5 bases). The CDR3 loop spans 13 amino acids. The V gene's germline CDR1 is SQVTM and CDR2 ANQGSEA. The germline V and J ends were trimmed by 2 bases and 4 bases, with 11 bases remaining between them. The CDR3 spells CSVERQGGTEAFF. The CDR3 DNA sequence: TGCAGCGTTGAACGGCAGGGAGGCACTGAAGCTTTCTTT. Complete variable domain (other parts from reference TRBV29-1 and TRBJ1-1): SAVISQKPSRDICQRGTSLTIQCQVDSQVTMMFWYRQQPGQSLTLIATANQGSEATYESGFVIDKFPISRPNLTFSTLTVSNMSPEDSSIYLCSVERQGGTEAFFGQGTRLTVV.

With respect to this clonotype: A much more abundant neighbour one base away suggests this may be a read error. The chain combines TRBV10-2 with TRBJ2-1; D is perhaps TRBD1 (6 bases). Germline V gene lookup returns CDR1 WSHSY and CDR2 SAAADI. CDR3 size: 12 residues. This chain's CDR3 is CATSQGPNERFF. CDR3 coding DNA: TGCGCCACTTCACAGGGACCCAATGAGCGGTTCTTC.

The V gene is TRBV7-6, the J gene TRBJ1-4; tentative D call: TRBD1 (5 bases). CDR3 length: 15 residues. Trimming stripped 3 bases from V and 5 bases from J, with 13 bases between. Germline assignment: CDR1 SGHVS and CDR2 FNYEAQ. CDR3 region: CASSFDGGGNEKLFF. CDR3 coding DNA: TGTGCCAGCAGCTTTGATGGGGGAGGAAATGAAAAACTGTTTTTT.

This clonotype has only a few counts. The CDR3, as DNA: TGTGCCACCAGTGAGACAGGGTCAGGGGAGCTGTTTTTT. It encodes CATSETGSGELFF. V is TRBV24-1 and J is TRBJ2-2, with 7 bases fitting TRBD1. Germline V gene sequence: CDR1 KGHDR, CDR2 SFDVKD. J gave up 8 bases and V 4 bases, and 3 bases lay outside the gene matches. This CDR3 is 13 amino acids long.

Details on this clonotype: This clone may be a read error of a much larger clone one base away. This rearrangement joins TRBV28 to TRBJ2-1; 7 bases agree with TRBD2. CDR3 length equals 20 residues. Germline V gene lookup returns CDR1 MDHEN and CDR2 SYDVKM. The CDR3 is CVSSLRTRVSTRISYNEQFF. As DNA, the CDR3 is TGTGTCAGCAGTTTACGGACTAGGGTCTCAACACGAATATCCTACAATGAGCAGTTCTTC.

This rearrangement joins TRBV10-3 to TRBJ1-3; D uncertain. V was trimmed by 0 bases and J by 4 bases, leaving 10 bases between them. Germline CDR1 is ENHRY and CDR2 is SYGVKD. The CDR3 spans 15 residues. The CDR3 protein is CAISESNAQGNTIYF. For the CDR3, the DNA is TGTGCCATCAGTGAGTCGAATGCGCAAGGAAACACCATATATTTT.